This T cell receptor (beta chain) was sequenced for a study of T cell repertoires in cytomegalovirus infection. In the study overall: From public TCR beta signatures came an indication of both CMV infection and matching HLA type. Points from the study as a whole: Ex vivo, HLA-C-restricted CMV-specific TCR beta clonotypes prevailed over the rest of the response.

As for this clonotype: Its antigen remains unidentified.

One entry per CDR3 protein, called by TCRdb with MiXCR from the reads. The table shows approximately 500,000 distinct CDR3 sequences, with about 25% occurring only once. Trimming removed 1 base from V and 7 bases from J, with 11 bases in between. The CDR3 consists of 13 residues. The germline V gene has CDR1 DFQATT and CDR2 SNEGSKA (reference sequence). The rearrangement uses TRBV20-1 and TRBJ1-3; the D is unclear. The sequence derives from a human donor in good health (CMV status not recorded). Some clones in this sample may be carry-over from other donors' samples. Sequences were obtained from PBMCs. The CDR3 protein is CSARGSVWNTIYF. As DNA, the CDR3 is TGCAGTGCTAGAGGTTCGGTTTGGAACACCATATATTTT.